This section outlines one T cell receptor (beta chain) sequence together with its context. This clone was detected only once. There is no known antigen for this receptor. One base away there is no much larger clone; base qualities are not given. The sample is drawn from a study of blood T cell repertoires in COVID-19 (dated by TCRdb to about 2020). Regarding the study in general: Samples covering the acute and convalescent phases of COVID-19 were provided by collaborators in the United States, Italy and Spain. Where available, HLA class I and class II types were taken from metadata supplied by the sample provider and were not determined by assay-based typing. The prospective study material was composed of cDNA or gDNA derived from T cells, B-cell-depleted T cells, or PBMCs. A de-identified subject ID, COVID-19 status, age in years and sex were almost always included in the sample metadata. Subjects who had been exposed to COVID-19, were actively infected with it, or had recovered from it provided the deeply sampled blood TCRbeta repertoires that made up the dataset. A freely available public database, intended as a resource for researchers studying the immune response to SARS-CoV-2, is where the repertoires were released. The samples were drawn from two sources: the first 160 participants of the ongoing ImmuneRACE study, and 1,254 subjects contributed by 6 global collaborators.

V gives up 5 bases and J gives up 8 bases, and the segment between their germline ends measures 21 bases. The germline V gene encodes CDR1 MNHEY and CDR2 SVGAGI. From the cysteine through the phenylalanine, the CDR3 covers 15 amino acids. Solely the CDR3 DNA is kept, with 45 bases framed from the first base. TCRbeta CDR3 regions were amplified from genomic DNA using the immunoSEQ Assay, a bias-controlled multiplex PCR. In the paper's pipeline: The number of nucleated cells in each sample was estimated from the amplification of reference gene primers within the assay. To quantify the absolute abundance of each unique TCRbeta CDR3 rearrangement, sequence reads were collapsed and filtered. For each sample, productive Simpson clonality was calculated as the square root of Simpson's diversity index over productive rearrangements. This is the immuneACCESS table as TCRdb keeps it, with only in-frame sequences that have V and J called. A part of the clones is gone; compared with another copy, unresolved V genes explain less than half, and the rest is unexplained. V, J and clone size reflect that table, while D and trimming were determined from the DNA. The sample contains about 29,000 clones, around 74% of them found a single time. The biggest ten clones account for 6.5% to 10% of the sample.

Overall study results and their limits: The quantity of clinical and demographic metadata differed by source and by participant and was supplied without curation.

Collaborating institutions collected whole blood in K2EDTA tubes following their own protocols. For TCRbeta analysis, collaborators shipped samples in one of three forms: frozen whole blood, isolated PBMCs, or DNA extracted from either of those sample types. The chain joins TRBV6-5 to TRBJ1-1; a weak D assignment points to TRBD1 (6 bases agree). This clonotype was obtained from a woman between 65 and 79 years old with active or convalescent COVID-19. The sample taken for sequencing was peripheral blood. The CDR3 here reads CASSPHARAGAEAFF. The nucleotide sequence is TGTGCCAGCAGTCCTCACGCCAGGGCGGGGGCCGAAGCTTTCTTT.